This is a list of T cell receptor beta chains from one sample in a study of shared clonotypes between healthy human individuals. TCRdb's copy holds only in-frame clones and misses some; the assay was immunoSEQ multiplex PCR. The sample lists some 2,400,000 clones, more than 90% occurring once. Sequencing was done on a sample of naive CD4+ T cells sorted from blood. Receptor source: a man aged 18 to 30 in good health. Each CDR3 is given with its conserved first and last residue. D genes are given only for firm matches. Clone sizes are given selectively: once, few, many, or a class where the clone is expanded.

j_call clone_size v_call d_call cdr3_aa cdr3_nt
TRBJ2-7 . TRBV6-5 . CASSYSGGFAYEQYF TGTGCCAGCAGTTACTCGGGTGGATTCGCCTACGAGCAGTACTTC
TRBJ1-6 . TRBV9 . CASSEGPFNSPLHF TGTGCCAGCAGCGAGGGCCCTTTCAATTCACCCCTCCACTTT
TRBJ2-7 . TRBV12-5 TRBD1 CASGLEGASEQYF TGTGCTAGTGGACTTGAGGGGGCCAGCGAGCAGTACTTC
TRBJ1-4 . TRBV10-3 TRBD1 CAISGGQGGNEKLFF TGTGCCATCAGTGGTGGACAGGGGGGAAATGAAAAACTGTTTTTT
TRBJ2-1 . TRBV9 . CASSVDWTGLDEQFF TGTGCCAGCAGCGTAGATTGGACTGGCCTCGATGAGCAGTTCTTC
TRBJ1-3 . TRBV6-6 TRBD1 CASSYSTGGTGNTIYF TGTGCCAGCAGTTACTCTACAGGGGGCACTGGAAACACCATATATTTT
TRBJ2-3 once TRBV20-1 . CSAPFGGSQYF TGCAGTGCCCCCTTCGGGGGTTCGCAGTATTTT
TRBJ2-4 . TRBV4-1 . CASSPPGRENIQYF TGCGCCAGCAGCCCCCCGGGACGGGAAAACATTCAGTACTTC
TRBJ2-7 . TRBV7-2 . CASSRSPGGLPLEQYF TGTGCCAGCAGCCGGTCCCCTGGAGGATTACCCCTCGAGCAGTACTTC
TRBJ1-2 . TRBV6-5 . CASSSGHLNYGYTF TGTGCCAGCAGCTCGGGACACCTTAACTATGGCTACACCTTC
TRBJ2-5 . TRBV5-6 TRBD1 CASSFARDRGTSLYF TGTGCCAGCAGCTTTGCTCGGGACAGGGGAACTAGCCTGTACTTC
TRBJ1-2 . TRBV10-3 . CAVRAEGGYGYTF TGTGCCGTCAGGGCGGAGGGCGGCTATGGCTACACCTTC
TRBJ2-3 . TRBV11-2 . CASSSRRERATDTQYF TGTGCCAGCAGCTCCCGCAGAGAGCGGGCCACAGATACGCAGTATTTT
TRBJ2-7 . TRBV30 TRBD1 CAWEEISGQGFNEQYF TGTGCCTGGGAGGAGATTTCGGGACAGGGGTTCAACGAGCAGTACTTC
TRBJ2-3 . TRBV7-9 TRBD1 CASSLTGQGRPDTQYF TGTGCCAGCAGCTTGACGGGACAGGGTAGACCAGATACGCAGTATTTT
TRBJ1-2 . TRBV6-1 . CASSEWGPQNYGYTF TGTGCCAGCAGTGAGTGGGGGCCCCAAAACTATGGCTACACCTTC
TRBJ2-7 once TRBV5-1 . CASSLGPPSYEQYF TGCGCCAGCAGCTTGGGGCCCCCCTCCTACGAGCAGTACTTC
TRBJ2-1 . TRBV2 . CASRGIPQALSYEQFF TGTGCCAGCAGGGGGATACCACAAGCCCTGAGCTATGAGCAGTTCTTC
TRBJ2-2 once TRBV5-6 . CASSRVALNTGELFF TGTGCCAGCAGCCGGGTGGCCCTGAACACCGGGGAGCTGTTTTTT
TRBJ1-5 . TRBV30 . CAWDGEAGQPQHF TGTGCCTGGGACGGCGAAGCGGGGCAGCCCCAGCATTTT
TRBJ2-7 . TRBV27 TRBD1 CASSSWDREGSYEQYF TGTGCCAGCAGTTCCTGGGACAGGGAAGGGAGCTACGAGCAGTACTTC
TRBJ2-5 . TRBV5-4 TRBD2 CASSLAGGLETQYF TGTGCCAGCAGCTTGGCGGGAGGGCTGGAGACCCAGTACTTC
TRBJ1-2 . TRBV30 TRBD1 CACSSSGTGTGYTF TGTGCCTGTTCCAGTTCCGGGACAGGGACCGGCTACACCTTC
TRBJ1-1 . TRBV6-5 TRBD1 CASRPGTENTEAFF TGTGCCAGCAGACCCGGGACAGAGAACACTGAAGCTTTCTTT
TRBJ2-2 . TRBV5-1 TRBD1 CASGGGTGNIPGELFF TGCGCCAGCGGAGGAGGGACAGGGAATATACCCGGGGAGCTGTTTTTT
TRBJ1-1 . TRBV7-2 . CASSLRAKAGEAFF TGTGCCAGCAGCCTCCGGGCAAAGGCGGGTGAAGCTTTCTTT
TRBJ1-2 . TRBV28 . CASSPLGVNYGYTF TGTGCCAGCAGCCCCTTGGGTGTTAACTATGGCTACACCTTC
TRBJ2-2 . TRBV5-4 . CASSPGGGGNTGELFF TGTGCCAGCAGCCCGGGCGGAGGTGGGAACACCGGGGAGCTGTTTTTT
TRBJ2-3 . TRBV5-1 . CASSPRAGTDTQYF TGCGCCAGCAGCCCCCGGGCAGGCACAGATACGCAGTATTTT
TRBJ2-3 . TRBV5-1 . CASSLETKSTDTQYF TGCGCCAGCAGCTTGGAGACGAAGAGCACAGATACGCAGTATTTT
TRBJ2-3 . TRBV7-2 TRBD1 CASSLRQGVTDTQYF TGTGCCAGCAGCTTACGGCAGGGGGTTACAGATACGCAGTATTTT
TRBJ2-7 . TRBV6-5 . CASSYGESYEQYF TGTGCCAGCAGTTACGGGGAATCCTACGAGCAGTACTTC
TRBJ2-7 . TRBV19 . CASSNQGGPYEQYF TGTGCCAGTAGTAACCAGGGGGGCCCCTACGAGCAGTACTTC
TRBJ1-3 . TRBV9 . CASSVGGYSGNTIYF TGTGCCAGCAGCGTAGGGGGATACTCTGGAAACACCATATATTTT
TRBJ1-2 . TRBV4-1 . CASSQARTTNYGYTF TGCGCCAGCAGCCAGGCTCGGACTACTAACTATGGCTACACCTTC
TRBJ2-3 . TRBV27 . CASSRRGTDTQYF TGTGCCAGCAGTAGGCGGGGCACAGATACGCAGTATTTT
TRBJ2-5 . TRBV28 . CASRASPPGPSPEYF TGTGCCAGCAGAGCATCGCCTCCGGGCCCATCCCCCGAGTACTTC
TRBJ2-5 once TRBV7-2 . CASSFGRQETQYF TGTGCCAGCAGCTTCGGGCGGCAAGAGACCCAGTACTTC
TRBJ2-3 . TRBV25-1 TRBD1 CASSEGDRVTDTQYF TGTGCCAGCAGTGAAGGGGACAGGGTCACAGATACGCAGTATTTT
TRBJ1-3 . TRBV7-2 TRBD1 CATTGRGNTIYF TGTGCCACGACAGGGAGAGGAAACACCATATATTTT
TRBJ2-3 . TRBV4-1 . CASSQVVGTLLGTDTQYF TGCGCCAGCAGTCAAGTGGTAGGGACCTTACTAGGCACAGATACGCAGTATTTT
TRBJ2-7 . TRBV29-1 . CSVSTAGQFYEQYF TGCAGCGTTTCGACCGCGGGACAGTTCTACGAGCAGTACTTC
TRBJ2-5 . TRBV5-1 TRBD2 CASSTGLAGGNQETQYF TGCGCCAGCAGCACGGGACTAGCGGGGGGAAACCAAGAGACCCAGTACTTC
TRBJ1-2 once TRBV7-2 . CASSTTWGNYGYTF TGTGCCAGCAGTACGACATGGGGAAACTATGGCTACACCTTC
TRBJ2-7 . TRBV2 TRBD1 CASSGDRQRQYF TGTGCCAGCAGTGGGGACAGGCAGAGGCAGTACTTC
TRBJ1-2 . TRBV5-6 TRBD1 CASSLALTGGLGYTF TGTGCCAGCAGCTTGGCCTTGACAGGGGGCCTGGGCTACACCTTC
TRBJ2-2 . TRBV9 TRBD2 CASSVGSGGAGTGELFF TGTGCCAGCAGCGTAGGGAGCGGGGGGGCCGGAACCGGGGAGCTGTTTTTT
TRBJ2-7 . TRBV6-5 . CASSKEYEQYF TGTGCCAGCAGTAAGGAGTACGAGCAGTACTTC
TRBJ2-1 . TRBV30 TRBD1 CAWSYPPRPGQVYNEQFF TGTGCCTGGAGTTACCCCCCGCGGCCGGGACAGGTCTACAATGAGCAGTTCTTC
TRBJ1-2 . TRBV7-9 . CASSLVSSIYGYTF TGTGCCAGCAGCTTAGTGTCGTCGATCTATGGCTACACCTTC
TRBJ2-7 . TRBV7-2 TRBD1 CASSNTGTEPTYEQYF TGTGCCAGCAGCAACACCGGGACAGAGCCTACCTACGAGCAGTACTTC
TRBJ2-2 . TRBV6-1 . CASSEGDYYNTGELFF TGTGCCAGCAGTGAAGGTGACTACTATAACACCGGGGAGCTGTTTTTT
TRBJ2-6 . TRBV7-2 . CASSPRVGAGANVLTF TGTGCCAGCAGCCCGAGGGTCGGGGCTGGGGCCAACGTCCTGACTTTC